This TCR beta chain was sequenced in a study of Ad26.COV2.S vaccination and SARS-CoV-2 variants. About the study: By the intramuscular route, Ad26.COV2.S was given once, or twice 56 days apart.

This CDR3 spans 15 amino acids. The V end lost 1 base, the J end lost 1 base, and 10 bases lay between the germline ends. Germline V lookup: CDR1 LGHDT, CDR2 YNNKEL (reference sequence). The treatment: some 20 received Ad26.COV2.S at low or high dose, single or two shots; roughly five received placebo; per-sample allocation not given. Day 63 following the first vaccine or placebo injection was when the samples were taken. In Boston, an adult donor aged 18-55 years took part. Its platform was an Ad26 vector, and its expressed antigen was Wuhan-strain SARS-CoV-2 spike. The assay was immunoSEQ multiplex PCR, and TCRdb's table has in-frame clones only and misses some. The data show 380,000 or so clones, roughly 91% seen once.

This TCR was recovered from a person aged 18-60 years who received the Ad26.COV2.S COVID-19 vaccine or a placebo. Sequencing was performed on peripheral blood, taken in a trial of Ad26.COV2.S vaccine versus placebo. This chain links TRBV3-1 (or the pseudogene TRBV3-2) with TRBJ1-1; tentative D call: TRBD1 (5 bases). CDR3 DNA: TGTGCCAGCAGCCAAGGCATGGGACCGAACACTGAAGCTTTCTTT. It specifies CASSQGMGPNTEAFF.